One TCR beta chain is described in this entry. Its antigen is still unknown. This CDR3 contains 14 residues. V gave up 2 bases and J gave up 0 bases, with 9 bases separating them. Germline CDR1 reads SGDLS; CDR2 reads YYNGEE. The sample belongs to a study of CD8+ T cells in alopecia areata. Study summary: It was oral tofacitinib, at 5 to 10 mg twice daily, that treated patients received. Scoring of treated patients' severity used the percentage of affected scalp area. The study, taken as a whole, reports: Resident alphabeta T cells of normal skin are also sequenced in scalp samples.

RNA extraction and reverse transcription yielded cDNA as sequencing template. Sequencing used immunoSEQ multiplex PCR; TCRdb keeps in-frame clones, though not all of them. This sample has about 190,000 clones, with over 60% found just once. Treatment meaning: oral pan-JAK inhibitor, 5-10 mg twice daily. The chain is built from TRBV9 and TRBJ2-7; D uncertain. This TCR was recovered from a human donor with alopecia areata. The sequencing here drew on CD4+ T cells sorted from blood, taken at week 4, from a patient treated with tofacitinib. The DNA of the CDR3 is TGTGCCAGCAGCGTCCACTACAGCTCCTACGAGCAGTACTTC. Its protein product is CASSVHYSSYEQYF.